The 29 T cell receptor beta chains below come from one sample, sequenced in a study of CD8 T cells in ankylosing spondylitis. TCRdb re-called the 5' RACE reads with MiXCR, one entry per CDR3 protein. The data show approximately 290,000 distinct CDR3 sequences, less than 25% seen once. The sequenced material came from blood, either unsorted or a sorted T cell fraction (not recorded which). The source is a female donor with ankylosing spondylitis or in good health (not recorded which).

This clonotype has ten or more counts. The J gene is TRBJ2-5, the V gene TRBV12-3 or TRBV12-4; D gene uncertain. The V end lost 3 bases, the J end lost 3 bases, and 8 bases lay between the germline ends. The CDR3 is 13 residues long. The CDR3 DNA reads TGTGCCAGCAGTTTGGGTCTTAAAGAGACCCAGTACTTC. Its translation is CASSLGLKETQYF.

This clonotype showed up just a few times. The V call is TRBV4-3, the J call TRBJ2-7; D is possibly TRBD2 (6 bases). Trimming cost V 4 bases and J 0 bases, with 16 bases left between them. The CDR3 is 16 residues long. The germline V gene has CDR1 LGHNA and CDR2 YSLEER. The CDR3 sequence is CASSLRVGLSSYEQYF. The DNA of the CDR3 is TGCGCCAGCAGCCTCCGGGTGGGACTCTCCTCCTACGAGCAGTACTTC.

A few counts support this clonotype. V usage is TRBV25-1 and J usage is TRBJ2-7; tentative D call: TRBD1 (6 bases). The CDR3 runs to 14 residues. Looked up from germline, CDR1 is MGHDK and CDR2 is SYGVNS. Trimming took 2 bases from V and 2 from J, leaving 10 bases between them. As DNA, the CDR3 is TGTGCCAGCAGTGAACTGGACAGTCCCTACGAGCAGTACTTC. The encoded protein is CASSELDSPYEQYF.

This clonotype showed up many times. V is TRBV7-2 and J is TRBJ1-4; 8 bases are shared with TRBD1. CDR1 and CDR2 from the germline V gene are SGHTA and FQGNSA. V shed 3 bases, J shed 0 bases, and the junction held 3 bases outside the gene matches. The CDR3 covers 16 residues. Written as DNA, the CDR3 is TGTGCCAGCAGCTTGACAGGGGTCGCAACTAATGAAAAACTGTTTTTT. It translates to CASSLTGVATNEKLFF.

V is TRBV6-1 and J is TRBJ2-5; unclear D gene. The CDR3 is made up of 13 amino acids. Germline V CDR1 and CDR2: MNHNS, SASEGT. Trimming stripped 6 bases from V and 5 bases from J, with 13 bases between. As DNA, the CDR3 is TGTGCCAGCAGCTGGGTCGTCGGGGAGACCCAGTACTTC. Translation gives CASSWVVGETQYF.

V usage is TRBV20-1 and J usage is TRBJ2-3, with 9 bases identical to TRBD2. CDR3 length: 16 amino acids. V lost 4 bases and J lost 0; bases outside the gene matches: 8. Germline CDR1 reads DFQATT; CDR2 reads SNEGSKA (reference sequence). The CDR3 protein is CSAILTSGASTDTQYF. In DNA, the CDR3 is TGCAGTGCTATCTTGACTAGCGGAGCTAGCACAGATACGCAGTATTTT.

There are a few counts of this clonotype. This chain links TRBV6-1 with TRBJ2-1; 10 bases agree with TRBD2. The CDR3 runs 16 residues. CDR1 is MNHNS and CDR2 is SASEGT in the germline V gene. Losses at the gene ends were 6 bases for V and 4 bases for J; bases not matched to a gene: 9. CDR3 nucleotides: TGTGCCAGCAGGGATTGGACTAGCGGAAAGTACAATGAGCAGTTCTTC. It codes for CASRDWTSGKYNEQFF.

This clonotype was seen repeatedly, ten times or more. The CDR3 DNA reads as TGTGCCAGCAGGACCGGACAGGGAGGAAACACCATATATTTT. Protein product: CASRTGQGGNTIYF. The J gene is TRBJ1-3, the V gene TRBV12-3 or TRBV12-4, with TRBD1 matching 8 bases. Trimming removed 6 bases from V and 4 bases from J; junction bases left unmatched: 5. This CDR3 is built from 14 residues.

The V gene is TRBV20-1, the J gene TRBJ2-5; D is perhaps TRBD1 (5 bases). Between the trimmed V and J ends, which lost 5 bases and 2 bases, there was a span of 9 bases. Germline V gene data show CDR1 as DFQATT and CDR2 as SNEGSKA (reference sequence). The CDR3 runs to 12 residues. The CDR3 bases are TGCAGTGCTCCTGGACAACAAGAGACCCAGTACTTC. Encoded protein: CSAPGQQETQYF.

This chain links TRBV20-1 with TRBJ2-3; 8 nucleotides line up with TRBD2. CDR3 length: 16 residues. Germline CDR1 DFQATT, CDR2 SNEGSKA (reference sequence). Trimming took 3 bases from V and 2 from J; bases not matched to a gene: 10. The CDR3 here is CSARWALAEYTDTQYF. The DNA of the CDR3 is TGCAGTGCTAGGTGGGCACTAGCGGAGTACACAGATACGCAGTATTTT.

This clonotype has just a few counts. The rearrangement links TRBV7-2 to TRBJ2-4; D remains unclear. Germline loops: CDR1 SGHTA, CDR2 FQGNSA. CDR3 length: 16 amino acids. The ends were cut back, 5 bases at V and 0 bases at J, with 14 bases in the middle. The CDR3 nucleotides read TGTGCCAGCAGCCGCGACCCACAGATAGCCAAAAACATTCAGTACTTC. Encoded protein: CASSRDPQIAKNIQYF.

V usage is TRBV6-5 and J usage is TRBJ2-7; D gene unclear. Trimming cost V 4 bases and J 0 bases, with 10 bases left between them. The CDR3 loop spans 14 amino acids. CDR1 MNHEY and CDR2 SVGAGI come from the germline V gene. CDR3 DNA: TGTGCCAGCAGTTTCCGGGTTGGCTCCTACGAGCAGTACTTC. Protein product: CASSFRVGSYEQYF.

A few counts support this clonotype. This chain uses TRBV27 with TRBJ2-2; a weak D match, TRBD2 (6 bases). CDR3 length: 14 residues. Germline V gives CDR1 MNHEY, CDR2 SMNVEV (reference sequence). V shed 5 bases and J shed 5 bases, with 12 bases lying between them. The chain's CDR3 is CASSTTGTTGELFF. DNA of the CDR3: TGTGCCAGCAGTACAACCGGGACTACCGGGGAGCTGTTTTTT.

In its sample, this clonotype was seen a few times. The chain recombines TRBV5-1 with TRBJ2-1; 11 positions agree with TRBD2. CDR3 length: 15 residues. Germline V gene lookup returns CDR1 SGHRS and CDR2 YFSETQ. V lost 2 bases to trimming and J lost 7 bases; unmatched junction nucleotides: 5. The chain's CDR3 is CASSFTSGSRNEQFF. The CDR3 bases are TGCGCCAGCAGCTTCACTAGCGGGAGTAGGAATGAGCAGTTCTTC.

This clonotype was seen more than once but under ten times. This chain uses TRBV7-3 with TRBJ2-2, with D possibly matching TRBD1 (6 bases). Between the trimmed V and J ends, which lost 2 bases and 5 bases, there was a span of 12 bases. From germline, CDR1 is SGHTA and CDR2 FQGTGA. The length of the CDR3 is 15 residues. CDR3 DNA sequence: TGTGCCAGCAGCTTACCAGGGGCCAGGACCGGGGAGCTGTTTTTT. It yields the protein CASSLPGARTGELFF.

This clonotype was observed once. V is TRBV7-2 and J is TRBJ2-7, with D perhaps matching TRBD1 or TRBD2 (5 bases each). The CDR3 has 12 amino acids. V dropped 5 bases and J dropped 7 bases, with 12 bases sitting between them. CDR1 and CDR2 from the germline V gene are SGHTA and FQGNSA. The CDR3 loop is CASSLGWGEQYF. CDR3 nucleotides: TGTGCCAGCAGCCTAGGCTGGGGGGAGCAGTACTTC.

The CDR3 loop is CASSAAGSQPQHF. CDR3 nucleotides: TGTGCCAGCAGCGCGGCGGGGAGTCAGCCCCAGCATTTT. This chain connects TRBV11-2 to TRBJ1-5; the D is unclear. Germline V CDR1 and CDR2: SGHAT, FQNNGV. V was clipped by 5 bases and J by 6 bases, with 11 bases between them. The CDR3 length is 13 residues.

The chain links TRBV7-2 to TRBJ2-1; D call uncertain. The CDR3 extends over 15 amino acids. Germline V gene data show CDR1 as SGHTA and CDR2 as FQGNSA. Between the trimmed V and J ends, which lost 5 bases and 3 bases, there was a span of 14 bases. CDR3 in amino acids: CASSLSAGNYNEQFF. In nucleotides, the CDR3 is TGTGCCAGCAGCCTCAGCGCAGGAAACTACAATGAGCAGTTCTTC.

This clonotype has only a few counts. The rearrangement uses TRBV6-2 or TRBV6-3 and TRBJ1-5; D gene uncertain. V was trimmed by 2 bases and J by 6 bases, leaving 20 bases between them. The CDR3 runs 17 residues. Germline CDR1 is MNHEY and CDR2 is SVGEGT. CDR3 residues: CASSYPVRATLTQPQHF. The CDR3 DNA follows: TGTGCCAGCAGTTACCCTGTGAGGGCTACACTTACTCAGCCCCAGCATTTT.

This clonotype was seen at least ten times. As DNA, the CDR3 is TGTGCCAGCAGCCGCGGGACTAGCGGGACAGATACGCAGTATTTT. Translated, it gives CASSRGTSGTDTQYF. The chain has TRBV11-2 and TRBJ2-3; 12 bases are a match to TRBD2. V lost 5 bases and J lost 3; bases outside the gene matches: 3. CDR1 is SGHAT, CDR2 FQNNGV, per germline. The CDR3 loop spans 15 amino acids.

This clonotype was counted ten times or more. The gene calls are TRBV29-1 and TRBJ2-5, with D perhaps TRBD2 (6 bases). The CDR3 extends over 14 amino acids. Germline-derived CDR1 and CDR2 are SQVTM and ANQGSEA. V lost 0 bases and J lost 3, with 11 bases in between. This CDR3 is CSVEDTGLEETQYF. The CDR3 region has the DNA TGCAGCGTTGAAGACACGGGACTGGAAGAGACCCAGTACTTC.

This clonotype has a single count. The CDR3 here is CASSPGTARDTQYF. As DNA, the CDR3 is TGTGCCAGCTCTCCCGGGACGGCGCGAGATACGCAGTATTTT. The chain links TRBV18 to TRBJ2-3; D possibly matches TRBD1 or TRBD2 (5 bases each). Trimming removed 6 bases at V and 5 bases at J, with 15 bases between. The CDR3 loop spans 14 amino acids. Germline CDR1 reads KGHSH; CDR2 reads LQKENI.

In the case of this clonotype: One junction end does not reproduce the germline sequence, and a read error may be involved. V is TRBV5-1 and J is TRBJ2-1; 8 bases agree with TRBD1. The germline CDR1 and CDR2 sequences are SGHRS and YFSETQ. CDR3 length equals 14 residues. The CDR3 DNA reads TGCGCCAGCTCCCTGGAGGCAGGGGGCAATGAGCAGTTATTC. Protein sequence: CASSLEAGGNEQLF. Complete variable domain (other parts from reference TRBV5-1 and TRBJ2-1): KAGVTQTPRYLIKTRGQQVTLSCSPISGHRSVSWYQQTPGQGLQFLFEYFSETQRNKGNFPGRFSGRQFSNSRSEMNVSTLELGDSALYLCASSLEAGGNEQLFGPGTRLTVL.

This clonotype came up a few times. V is TRBV5-1 and J is TRBJ2-7; the match to TRBD1 covers 7 bases. V trimming: 7 bases; J trimming: 1 base; junction bases outside the gene matches: 8. Germline-derived CDR1 and CDR2 are SGHRS and YFSETQ. This CDR3 region has 14 residues. The CDR3 loop is CASGIQGSSYEQYF. In DNA form, the CDR3 reads TGCGCCAGCGGGATACAGGGGTCATCCTACGAGCAGTACTTC.

The genes are TRBV20-1 and TRBJ2-3, with D unclear. CDR1 is DFQATT, CDR2 SNEGSKA, per germline (reference sequence). V was cut by 3 bases and J by 2 bases, with 18 bases left in between. The CDR3 runs 16 residues. CDR3 DNA sequence: TGCAGTGCTAGCCTTACTTATAGGAGCCCCACAGATACGCAGTATTTT. Translated: CSASLTYRSPTDTQYF.

In this sample, this clonotype turned up a few times. V usage is TRBV20-1 and J usage is TRBJ2-3; 9 nucleotides align to TRBD2. Germline loops: CDR1 DFQATT, CDR2 SNEGSKA (reference sequence). V trimming: 2 bases; J trimming: 7 bases; junction bases outside the gene matches: 7. The CDR3 is 14 residues long. CDR3 in DNA: TGCAGTGCTAGAAAGGCTAGCGGGATTCATACGCAGTATTTT. This encodes CSARKASGIHTQYF.

The chain joins TRBV12-3 or TRBV12-4 to TRBJ1-2, with 10 nucleotides matching TRBD1. The junction had 4 bases not matched to a gene; V was cut back by 4 bases and J by 2 bases. The CDR3 sequence is 15 residues long. The CDR3 nucleotides are TGTGCCAGCAGTTCTCGGGGACAGGGGAACTATGGCTACACCTTC. It specifies CASSSRGQGNYGYTF.

In nucleotides, the CDR3 is TGTGCCACCAGTGATCGCCATACCCCGAGCGGGGCATACAATGAGCAGTTCTTC. It specifies CATSDRHTPSGAYNEQFF. V gene TRBV24-1 combines with J gene TRBJ2-1; 7 bases match TRBD2. This CDR3 comprises 18 residues. CDR1 is KGHDR, CDR2 SFDVKD, per germline. The V segment lost 3 bases and the J segment 4 bases; nucleotides outside the gene matches: 14.

V is TRBV6-2 or TRBV6-3 and J is TRBJ2-1; 8 bases line up with TRBD2. With 6 bases clipped from V and 3 bases from J, the junction kept 1 base outside the gene matches. The CDR3 extends over 13 amino acids. The germline CDR1 and CDR2 sequences are MNHEY and SVGEGT. CDR3 protein: CASSGRVYNEQFF. DNA for the CDR3: TGTGCCAGCAGCGGGAGGGTCTACAATGAGCAGTTCTTC.